The 13 T cell receptor beta chains below were found in one sample sequenced in a study of cytomegalovirus exposure and HLA in healthy donors. Primers included in the PCR were 60 Vbeta and 13 Jbeta primers. The method was immunoSEQ multiplex PCR; TCRdb's version includes in-frame clones alone and lacks a portion of them. This table has under 200,000 clones, roughly 77% appearing once. Sample: PBMCs. Source of these receptors: a woman aged 18-29 years in good health and CMV-seronegative.

The chain couples TRBV18 to TRBJ2-5, with a possible D match to TRBD1 (5 bases). The V and J ends lost 4 bases and 2 bases respectively, with 8 bases between them. The V gene's germline CDR1 is KGHSH and CDR2 LQKENI. This CDR3 comprises 13 residues. The chain's CDR3 is CASSLHRQETQYF. The CDR3 DNA reads TGTGCCAGCTCACTCCACAGGCAAGAGACCCAGTACTTC. The full variable domain, completed using reference TRBV18 and TRBJ2-5, is NAGVMQNPRHLVRRRGQEARLRCSPMKGHSHVYWYRQLPEEGLKFMVYLQKENIIDESGMPKERFSAEFPKEGPSILRIQQVVRGDSAAYFCASSLHRQETQYFGPGTRLLVL.

A few counts support this clone. This chain joins TRBV6-1 and TRBJ2-3; the D gene is possibly TRBD1 (6 bases). The CDR3 covers 13 residues. CDR1 and CDR2 (germline): MNHNS, SASEGT. V gave up 5 bases and J gave up 1 base, with 7 bases separating them. The CDR3 bases are TGTGCCAGCAGTTGGGGGCGCACAGATACGCAGTATTTT. Translating gives CASSWGRTDTQYF.

As regards this clone: Other DNA sequences in this sample translate to the same CDR3. This chain connects TRBV4-1 to TRBJ2-1; 10 bases are shared with TRBD2. The CDR3 is 14 amino acids. Losses at the gene ends were 2 bases for V and 5 bases for J; bases not matched to a gene: 0. CDR1 and CDR2 (germline): MGHRA, YSYEKL. Here the CDR3 reads CASSQLAGDNEQFF. The DNA of the CDR3 is TGCGCCAGCAGCCAACTAGCGGGAGACAATGAGCAGTTCTTC.

The chain has TRBV29-1 and TRBJ2-7; no clear D gene. The CDR3 spans 12 residues. V lost 2 bases and J 2 bases, leaving 7 bases between the germline ends. Germline lookup yields CDR1 SQVTM and CDR2 ANQGSEA. CDR3 protein: CSVELRTYEQYF. In DNA, the CDR3 is TGCAGCGTTGAACTACGTACCTACGAGCAGTACTTC.

The chain employs TRBV5-4 and TRBJ2-5, with 16 bases lining up with TRBD2. TRBJ2-7 matches the DNA end more closely, so the J call is doubtful. Germline V gives CDR1 SGHNT, CDR2 YYREEE (reference sequence). The CDR3 has 17 amino acids. CDR3 loop: CASSLGTSGRGTYEQYF. The CDR3 bases are TGTGCCAGCAGCCTAGGGACTAGCGGGAGGGGAACCTACGAGCAGTACTTC.

CDR3 region: CASSRGLREISDTQYF. The CDR3 coding sequence is TGTGCCAGCAGTAGGGGTTTGCGGGAGATCTCAGATACGCAGTATTTT. V and J are TRBV28 and TRBJ2-3, with 7 bases matching TRBD2. The length of the CDR3 is 16 residues. Per germline, CDR1 MDHEN and CDR2 SYDVKM. The V segment lost 5 bases and the J segment 4 bases; nucleotides outside the gene matches: 12.

This clone was recorded only once. The J gene is TRBJ2-2, the V gene TRBV7-6; 9 bases align to TRBD1. The CDR3 loop spans 15 amino acids. Looked up from germline, CDR1 is SGHVS and CDR2 is FNYEAQ. The trim removed 5 bases at V and 2 bases at J, leaving 3 bases unmatched. The CDR3 bases are TGTGCCAGCAGCCGACAGGGGGTTAACACCGGGGAGCTGTTTTTT. It specifies CASSRQGVNTGELFF.

The chain joins TRBV30 to TRBJ2-5; D may be TRBD1 (5 bases). Looked up from germline, CDR1 is GTSNPN and CDR2 is SVGIG (reference sequence). The ends were cut back, 2 bases at V and 2 bases at J, with 15 bases in the middle. CDR3 size: 15 residues. The CDR3 loop is CAWSPGHLVQETQYF. The CDR3 bases are TGTGCCTGGAGTCCAGGGCACCTAGTTCAAGAGACCCAGTACTTC. The complete variable domain, with remaining parts taken from reference TRBV30 and TRBJ2-5, reads SQTIHQWPATLVQPVGSPLSLECTVEGTSNPNLYWYRQAAGRGLQLLFYSVGIGQISSEVPQNLSASRPQDRQFILSSKKLLLSDSGFYLCAWSPGHLVQETQYFGPGTRLLVL.

The chain uses TRBV27 and TRBJ1-2, with no clear D. Germline V lookup: CDR1 MNHEY, CDR2 SMNVEV (reference sequence). The CDR3 runs 14 residues. Trimming stripped 3 bases from V and 3 bases from J, with 11 bases between. Here the CDR3 reads CASSFSGTYYGYTF. CDR3 coding DNA: TGTGCCAGCAGTTTTTCGGGAACCTACTATGGCTACACCTTC.

The chain employs TRBV9 and TRBJ1-1; 7 positions match TRBD1. The CDR3 extends over 14 amino acids. Germline CDR1 SGDLS, CDR2 YYNGEE. Unmatched junction bases numbered 6, after V lost 1 base and J lost 6 bases. CDR3 amino acids: CASSVQGVGAEAFF. The CDR3 nucleotides are TGTGCCAGCAGCGTACAGGGGGTAGGCGCTGAAGCTTTCTTT.

The V and J genes are TRBV10-3 and TRBJ2-7; 7 bases are a match to TRBD2. The CDR3 is 14 amino acids. Germline CDR1 ENHRY, CDR2 SYGVKD. With 9 bases clipped from V and 3 bases from J, the junction kept 11 bases outside the gene matches. The CDR3 region is CAILRDYPLYEQYF. The DNA of the CDR3 is TGTGCCATTCTCCGGGACTACCCCCTCTACGAGCAGTACTTC.

The CDR3 loop is CASGPFRDSYEQYF. The CDR3 coding sequence is TGCGCCAGCGGCCCATTCCGGGACAGCTACGAGCAGTACTTC. The chain links TRBV4-1 to TRBJ2-7; 7 bases are shared with TRBD1. CDR3 length: 14 residues. V shed 8 bases and J 3 bases; nucleotides not matched to a gene: 10. Germline V gives CDR1 MGHRA, CDR2 YSYEKL.

On this clone itself: The junction shows a germline mismatch at one end, possibly a read error. The V and J genes are TRBV5-1 and TRBJ2-3; 9 bases map to TRBD1. From germline, CDR1 is SGHRS and CDR2 YFSETQ. The CDR3 totals 14 residues. The CDR3 coding sequence is TGCGCCAGCGCCGGGACAGGGAGCACAAATACGCAGTATTTT. Amino acid sequence: CASAGTGSTNTQYF.